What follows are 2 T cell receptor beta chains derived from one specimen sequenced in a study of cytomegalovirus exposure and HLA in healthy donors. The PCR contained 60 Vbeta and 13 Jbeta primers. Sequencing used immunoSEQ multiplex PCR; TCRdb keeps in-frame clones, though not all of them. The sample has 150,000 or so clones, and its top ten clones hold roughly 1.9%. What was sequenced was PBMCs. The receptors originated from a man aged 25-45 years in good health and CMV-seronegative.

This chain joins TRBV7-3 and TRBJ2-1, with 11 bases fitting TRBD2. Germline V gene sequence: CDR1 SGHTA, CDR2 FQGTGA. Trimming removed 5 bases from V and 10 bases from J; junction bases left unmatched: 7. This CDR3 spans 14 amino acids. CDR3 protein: CASSLAGGFEEQFF. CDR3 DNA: TGTGCCAGCAGCCTAGCGGGAGGCTTTGAGGAGCAGTTCTTC.

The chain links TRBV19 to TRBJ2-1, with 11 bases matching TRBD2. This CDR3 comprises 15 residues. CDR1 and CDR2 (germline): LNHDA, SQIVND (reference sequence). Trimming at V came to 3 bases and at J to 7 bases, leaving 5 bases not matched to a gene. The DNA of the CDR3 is TGTGCCAGTAGTATGGTTAGCGGGAGGGTTAATGAGCAGTTCTTC. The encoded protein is CASSMVSGRVNEQFF.